The 7 T cell receptor beta chains given below trace back to one sample, sequenced in a study of CD8 T cells in Susac syndrome (dated by TCRdb to about 2019). Receptor libraries were prepared by the immunoSEQ multiplex PCR assay. RNA was extracted using the RNeasy kit, and roughly 0.5 to 1 microgram was reverse transcribed with random hexamers. The public reads were reprocessed in TCRdb via fastp at Q25 and MiXCR, keeping in-frame beta chains. Identical CDR3 proteins give one entry, which carries the most common genes and DNA. This sample comprises some 210,000 distinct CDR3 sequences, approximately 94% of them detected only once. Of the sample, 0.15% to 0.2% is held by the ten largest clones. The material sequenced was CD4+ T cells from PBMCs. Every receptor here comes from a human donor with Susac syndrome.

The V call is TRBV6-5, the J call TRBJ2-1; D possibly matches TRBD1 or TRBD2 (6 bases each). V was cut by 10 bases and J by 5 bases, with 21 bases left in between. Germline V gives CDR1 MNHEY, CDR2 SVGAGI. The CDR3 is made up of 15 amino acids. Here the CDR3 reads CATRAWRGVNNEQFF. In DNA form, the CDR3 reads TGTGCCACCCGGGCTTGGAGGGGGGTCAACAATGAGCAGTTCTTC.

The chain has TRBV3-1 and TRBJ2-1; D remains unclear. V was pared by 4 bases and J by 0 bases, with 4 bases between. Germline V CDR1 and CDR2: LGHDT, YNNKEL (reference sequence). The CDR3 extends over 13 amino acids. CDR3 in amino acids: CASSLASYNEQFF. In DNA form, the CDR3 reads TGTGCCAGCAGCCTGGCCTCCTACAATGAGCAGTTCTTC.

The chain uses TRBV19 and TRBJ1-2; 7 bases are a match to TRBD1. The V segment lost 7 bases and the J segment 0 bases; nucleotides outside the gene matches: 2. CDR1 and CDR2 from the germline V gene are LNHDA and SQIVND (reference sequence). The CDR3 is 13 residues long. CDR3 residues: CASIGTANYGYTF. CDR3 nucleotide sequence: TGTGCCAGTATTGGGACAGCTAACTATGGCTACACCTTC.

This chain links TRBV25-1 with TRBJ2-1, with D perhaps TRBD1 or TRBD2 (5 bases each). V was clipped by 4 bases and J by 0 bases, with 22 bases between them. The CDR3 sequence is 19 residues long. Looked up from germline, CDR1 is MGHDK and CDR2 is SYGVNS. The CDR3 coding sequence is TGTGCCAGCAGTGGGTTGACTAATCGACAGAGTTTCTCCTACAATGAGCAGTTCTTC. Amino acid sequence: CASSGLTNRQSFSYNEQFF.

This clonotype was recorded once. The chain uses TRBV6-2 or TRBV6-3 and TRBJ2-7; perhaps TRBD1 as D (5 bases). The V gene lost 7 bases and the J gene lost 6 bases, with 16 bases spanning the gap. In germline, CDR1 is MNHEY, CDR2 SVGEGT. This CDR3 has 13 residues. The CDR3 DNA is TGTGCCAGCACCAGGACACGGCAGGGCGAGCAGTACTTC. Translation gives CASTRTRQGEQYF.

The CDR3 bases are TGCGCCAGCAGCCCACCGACAGGAGCCCAGTGGGAGACCCAGTACTTC. It encodes CASSPPTGAQWETQYF. The chain links TRBV5-1 to TRBJ2-5; perhaps TRBD1 as D (6 bases). CDR3 length: 16 residues. With 4 bases removed from V and 5 bases from J, the gap between germline ends came to 21 bases. CDR1 SGHRS and CDR2 YFSETQ come from the germline V gene.

This sequence joins TRBV20-1 and TRBJ2-1; 14 bases align to TRBD2. J lost 6 bases, V lost 0 bases, and 4 bases had no gene match. The CDR3 is 16 amino acids. Germline loops: CDR1 DFQATT, CDR2 SNEGSKA (reference sequence). In nucleotides, the CDR3 is TGCAGTGCTAGAGATACCGGGACTAGCGGGGGCAATGAGCAGTTCTTC. This codes for CSARDTGTSGGNEQFF.